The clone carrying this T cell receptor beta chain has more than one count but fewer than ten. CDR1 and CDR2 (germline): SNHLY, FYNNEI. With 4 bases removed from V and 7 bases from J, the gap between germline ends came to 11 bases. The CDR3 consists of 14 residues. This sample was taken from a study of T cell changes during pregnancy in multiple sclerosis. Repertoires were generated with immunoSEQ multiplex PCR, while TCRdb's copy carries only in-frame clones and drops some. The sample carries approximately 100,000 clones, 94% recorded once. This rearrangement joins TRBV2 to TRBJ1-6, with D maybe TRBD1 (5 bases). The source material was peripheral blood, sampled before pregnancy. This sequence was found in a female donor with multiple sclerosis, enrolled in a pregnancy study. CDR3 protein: CASSARVLNSPLHF. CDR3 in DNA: TGTGCCAGCAGTGCCAGGGTACTCAATTCACCCCTCCACTTT.